The 5 T cell receptor beta chains given below trace back to one sample, sequenced in a study of response to subunit inactivated influenza vaccine. From the RT-PCR reads, TCRdb called clonotypes with MiXCR, one entry per CDR3 protein. The sample holds around 570,000 distinct CDR3 sequences, 6.5% to 8% seen once. Sequencing was performed on PBMCs from blood, taken around 25 months after vaccination. Every receptor here comes from a man aged 45 to 70 who received an inactivated influenza vaccine.

This clonotype occurred a few times. V is TRBV29-1 and J is TRBJ2-3; TRBD1 is a possible D gene (5 bases). Germline-derived CDR1 and CDR2 are SQVTM and ANQGSEA. This CDR3 region has 14 residues. The ends were cut back, 4 bases at V and 2 bases at J, with 13 bases in the middle. The CDR3 nucleotides read TGCAGCGTTGCCCAGGGTCTGTACACAGATACGCAGTATTTT. This sequence encodes CSVAQGLYTDTQYF.

This clonotype was seen a handful of times. This chain links TRBV4-2 with TRBJ2-2; D unclear. This CDR3 spans 13 amino acids. Germline V CDR1 and CDR2: LGHNA, YNFKEQ. Trimming took 2 bases from V and 8 from J, leaving 9 bases between them. CDR3 sequence reads: CASSQLGLGELFF. CDR3 DNA: TGTGCCAGCAGCCAATTGGGTTTGGGGGAGCTGTTTTTT.

This clonotype was detected only a few times. The chain joins TRBV4-1 to TRBJ1-2; 7 bases fit TRBD1. Germline V gene data show CDR1 as MGHRA and CDR2 as YSYEKL. After removal of 0 bases from V and 7 bases from J, the junction contained 20 bases not matched to a gene. This CDR3 region has 19 residues. CDR3 bases: TGCGCCAGCAGCCAAGATATCGGACAGGCCCTTAACCCTTATCGTGGCTACACCTTC. Translated: CASSQDIGQALNPYRGYTF.

This clonotype was detected only a few times. The rearrangement links TRBV4-3 to TRBJ2-3, with TRBD2 matching over 7 bases. Trimming took 2 bases from V and 6 from J; bases not matched to a gene: 14. This CDR3 has 17 amino acids. In germline, CDR1 is LGHNA, CDR2 YSLEER. CDR3 in amino acids: CASSQSEWEGRSDTQYF. The CDR3 bases are TGCGCCAGCAGCCAATCCGAGTGGGAGGGCCGAAGCGATACGCAGTATTTT.

This clonotype was found many times. The CDR3: CASRLSGMETQYF. The CDR3 DNA is TGTGCCAGCAGACTTAGCGGGATGGAGACCCAGTACTTC. The chain links TRBV28 to TRBJ2-5; 8 bases are a match to TRBD2. This CDR3 is built from 13 residues. In germline, CDR1 is MDHEN, CDR2 SYDVKM. The trim removed 6 bases at V and 5 bases at J, leaving 5 bases unmatched.